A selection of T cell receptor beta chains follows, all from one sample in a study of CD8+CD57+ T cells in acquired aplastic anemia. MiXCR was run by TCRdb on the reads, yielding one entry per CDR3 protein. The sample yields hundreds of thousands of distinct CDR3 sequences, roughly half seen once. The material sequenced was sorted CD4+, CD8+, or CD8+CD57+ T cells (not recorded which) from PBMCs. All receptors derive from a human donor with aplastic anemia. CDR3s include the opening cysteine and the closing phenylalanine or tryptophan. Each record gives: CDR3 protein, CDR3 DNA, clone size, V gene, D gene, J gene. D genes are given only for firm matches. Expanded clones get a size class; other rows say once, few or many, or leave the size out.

CDR3: CASRTYNEQFF
DNA: TGTGCTAGCCGAACCTACAATGAGCAGTTCTTC
size: many
V: TRBV6-6
D: .
J: TRBJ2-1

CDR3: CASSQGVSDGDTQYF
DNA: TGTGCCAGCAGCCAAGGAGTTAGCGACGGGGATACGCAGTATTTT
size: many
V: TRBV14
D: .
J: TRBJ2-3

CDR3: CAIRDGGYTF
DNA: TGTGCCATCAGGGACGGTGGCTACACCTTC
size: .
V: TRBV10-3
D: .
J: TRBJ1-2

CDR3: CASRPAGVRNEQFF
DNA: TGTGCCAGCAGACCGGCGGGGGTGCGCAATGAGCAGTTCTTC
size: few
V: TRBV27
D: TRBD2
J: TRBJ2-1

CDR3: CGTRDRGSPYEQYF
DNA: TGTGGCACACGGGACAGGGGTTCCCCCTACGAGCAGTACTTC
size: .
V: TRBV28
D: TRBD1
J: TRBJ2-7

CDR3: CASSESTGIFYNEQFF
DNA: TGCGCCAGCAGTGAGTCTACCGGGATATTCTACAATGAGCAGTTCTTC
size: .
V: TRBV10-2
D: .
J: TRBJ2-1

CDR3: CASSSTVGSSNQPQHF
DNA: TGTGCCAGCAGTTCCACCGTCGGATCGAGCAATCAGCCCCAGCATTTT
size: many
V: TRBV6-5
D: .
J: TRBJ1-5

CDR3: CASTPGAPGNQPQHF
DNA: TGTGCCAGCACACCAGGGGCGCCCGGGAATCAGCCCCAGCATTTT
size: once
V: TRBV2
D: .
J: TRBJ1-5

CDR3: CASSQRREGYTF
DNA: TGCGCCAGCAGCCAGAGACGTGAGGGCTACACCTTC
size: .
V: TRBV5-1
D: .
J: TRBJ1-2

CDR3: CASSRDRGGGYTF
DNA: TGCGCCAGCAGCCGAGACAGGGGTGGTGGCTACACCTTC
size: many
V: TRBV5-1
D: TRBD1
J: TRBJ1-2

CDR3: CASSMASRAGGYTF
DNA: TGTGCCAGTAGTATGGCTTCCAGGGCGGGTGGCTACACCTTC
size: .
V: TRBV19
D: .
J: TRBJ1-2

CDR3: CASTPWVAGYEQYF
DNA: TGTGCCAGCACCCCGTGGGTAGCGGGATACGAGCAGTACTTC
size: many
V: TRBV2
D: TRBD2
J: TRBJ2-7

CDR3: CASSSREGRGYTF
DNA: TGTGCCAGCAGCTCCCGCGAGGGTCGGGGCTACACCTTC
size: once
V: TRBV7-9
D: .
J: TRBJ1-2

CDR3: CASSLIGGLYF
DNA: TGTGCCAGCAGCTTAATAGGGGGCTTATACTTC
size: .
V: TRBV11-2
D: TRBD1
J: TRBJ2-7

CDR3: CASSEFVRVSNTGELFF
DNA: TGTGCCAGCAGCGAATTTGTGAGGGTTTCCAACACCGGGGAGCTGTTTTTT
size: many
V: TRBV7-9
D: .
J: TRBJ2-2

CDR3: CSVEGADRQSYEQYF
DNA: TGCAGCGTTGAAGGGGCAGATAGACAGTCCTACGAGCAGTACTTC
size: .
V: TRBV29-1
D: .
J: TRBJ2-7

CDR3: CASSLAVDNSPLHF
DNA: TGTGCCAGCAGCTTGGCCGTGGATAATTCACCCCTCCACTTT
size: many
V: TRBV5-4
D: .
J: TRBJ1-6

CDR3: CASSSGGSYEQYF
DNA: TGTGCCAGCAGCTCTGGGGGGTCCTACGAGCAGTACTTC
size: .
V: TRBV27
D: .
J: TRBJ2-7

CDR3: CASSRGPHSYEQYF
DNA: TGCGCCAGCAGCCGGGGTCCCCACTCCTACGAGCAGTACTTC
size: .
V: TRBV10-2
D: .
J: TRBJ2-7

CDR3: CAISDPGLGASNEQSF
DNA: TGTGCCATCAGTGACCCGGGACTGGGGGCCAGCAATGAGCAGTCCTTC
size: .
V: TRBV10-3
D: .
J: TRBJ2-1

CDR3: CASSSPTSGVVEQYF
DNA: TGTGCCAGCAGCTCCCCGACTAGCGGGGTTGTGGAGCAGTACTTC
size: .
V: TRBV7-3
D: TRBD2
J: TRBJ2-7

CDR3: CASSDSGGVGTQYF
DNA: TGTGCCAGCAGCGATAGTGGAGGGGTTGGTACGCAGTATTTT
size: .
V: TRBV9
D: .
J: TRBJ2-3

CDR3: CATKAGTGGYWGMNTEAFF
DNA: TGTGCCACTAAGGCTGGGACAGGGGGCTACTGGGGGATGAACACTGAAGCTTTCTTT
size: .
V: TRBV19
D: TRBD1
J: TRBJ1-1

CDR3: CASSEQAQRGNTDTQYF
DNA: TGTGCCAGCAGTGAACAGGCTCAGCGGGGGAACACAGATACGCAGTATTTT
size: .
V: TRBV9
D: TRBD2
J: TRBJ2-3

CDR3: CASSDGRTYNSPLHF
DNA: TGCGCCAGCAGTGACGGGAGGACCTATAATTCACCCCTCCACTTT
size: many
V: TRBV10-1
D: .
J: TRBJ1-6

CDR3: CASSVVDGRTEAFF
DNA: TGTGCCAGCAGCGTAGTGGACGGGCGGACTGAAGCTTTCTTT
size: many
V: TRBV9
D: .
J: TRBJ1-1

CDR3: CASSLVSRLAGGRDEQFF
DNA: TGTGCCAGCAGCTTAGTTTCCCGACTAGCGGGGGGGCGGGATGAGCAGTTCTTC
size: many
V: TRBV7-2
D: TRBD2
J: TRBJ2-1

CDR3: CAWPTGEQYF
DNA: TGTGCCTGGCCAACAGGTGAGCAGTACTTC
size: .
V: TRBV30
D: .
J: TRBJ2-7

CDR3: CASSYSGGAGTDTQYF
DNA: TGTGCCAGCAGTTACTCAGGCGGGGCGGGGACAGATACGCAGTATTTT
size: few
V: TRBV6-6
D: .
J: TRBJ2-3

CDR3: CASSTTQGGGQETQYF
DNA: TGTGCCAGCAGCACTACACAGGGGGGGGGGCAAGAGACCCAGTACTTC
size: .
V: TRBV6-1
D: .
J: TRBJ2-5

CDR3: CASLTPYRDYGYTF
DNA: TGTGCCAGCCTTACACCGTACAGGGACTATGGCTACACCTTC
size: many
V: TRBV9
D: .
J: TRBJ1-2

CDR3: CAWSVGTGNNYGYTF
DNA: TGTGCCTGGAGTGTAGGGACAGGGAATAACTATGGCTACACCTTC
size: .
V: TRBV30
D: TRBD1
J: TRBJ1-2

CDR3: CASTSTGGDQPQHF
DNA: TGTGCCAGTACTTCGACAGGGGGCGATCAGCCCCAGCATTTT
size: few
V: TRBV19
D: TRBD1
J: TRBJ1-5

CDR3: CAWSVPGQETQYF
DNA: TGTGCCTGGAGTGTACCAGGACAAGAGACCCAGTACTTC
size: many
V: TRBV30
D: .
J: TRBJ2-5

CDR3: CSARDRGVSYNEQFF
DNA: TGCAGTGCTAGAGATCGGGGGGTATCCTACAATGAGCAGTTCTTC
size: many
V: TRBV20-1
D: TRBD2
J: TRBJ2-1

CDR3: CVRSLTYRRSNYGYTF
DNA: TGTGTGCGCAGCTTAACCTACAGGAGGTCTAACTATGGCTACACCTTC
size: once
V: TRBV7-9
D: .
J: TRBJ1-2

CDR3: CASSYSTYLGGEQYF
DNA: TGTGCCAGCAGTTACTCGACATACCTAGGCGGGGAGCAGTACTTC
size: few
V: TRBV6-5
D: .
J: TRBJ2-7

CDR3: CASSMGDRVYEQYF
DNA: TGTGCCAGTAGTATGGGGGACAGGGTCTACGAGCAGTACTTC
size: many
V: TRBV19
D: TRBD1
J: TRBJ2-7

CDR3: CATSDFSYGYTF
DNA: TGTGCCACCAGTGATTTTTCTTATGGCTACACCTTC
size: .
V: TRBV24-1
D: .
J: TRBJ1-2

CDR3: CASGDGVGTYTEAFF
DNA: TGTGCCAGCGGGGACGGGGTGGGCACCTACACTGAAGCTTTCTTT
size: .
V: TRBV27
D: .
J: TRBJ1-1

CDR3: CASGPDRGRAGYTF
DNA: TGTGCCAGCGGCCCGGACAGGGGGCGCGCTGGCTACACCTTC
size: .
V: TRBV6-1
D: TRBD1
J: TRBJ1-2

CDR3: CAISPDSGNTIYF
DNA: TGTGCCATCAGCCCGGACAGCGGAAACACCATATATTTT
size: .
V: TRBV10-3
D: .
J: TRBJ1-3

CDR3: CASSGGTSGVSEQFF
DNA: TGCGCCAGCAGCGGTGGGACTAGCGGGGTTAGTGAGCAGTTCTTC
size: many
V: TRBV5-1
D: TRBD2
J: TRBJ2-1

CDR3: CSVGQGVDEQYF
DNA: TGCAGCGTTGGGCAGGGGGTCGACGAGCAGTACTTC
size: .
V: TRBV29-1
D: TRBD1
J: TRBJ2-7

CDR3: CASSIAAGLYNEQFF
DNA: TGTGCCAGTAGTATAGCAGCGGGGCTTTACAATGAGCAGTTCTTC
size: many
V: TRBV19
D: TRBD2
J: TRBJ2-1

CDR3: CASSPAGAGETQYF
DNA: TGTGCCAGCAGTCCAGCCGGGGCGGGGGAGACCCAGTACTTC
size: .
V: TRBV7-3
D: .
J: TRBJ2-5